This TCR beta chain emerged from a study of cytomegalovirus exposure and HLA in healthy donors. Points from the study as a whole: Roughly uniform depth of sequencing across donors was assumed in presence/absence analyses. In a later analysis, CMV-associated beta chains were mostly HLA-associated, it appeared. Accurate predictions that matched the HLA-A and HLA-B alleles of most subjects were reportedly made from TCR beta sequences.

The study sampled nominally healthy donors, though unrecorded immune exposures were likely. This clone appeared a few times. The antigen is unknown. The PCR ran on 60 Vbeta and 13 Jbeta primers. The table came from immunoSEQ multiplex PCR; TCRdb's copy has only in-frame clones and leaves some out. Of under 130,000 clones listed, more than 9.5% are singletons. V shed 5 bases, J shed 6 bases, and the junction held 6 bases outside the gene matches. The germline V gene encodes CDR1 SGHTA and CDR2 FQGNSA. The CDR3 consists of 13 residues. This sequence originates from a man aged 40-55 years in good health and CMV-seropositive. Material for sequencing was PBMCs. The V call is TRBV7-2, the J call TRBJ1-2; 7 nucleotides agree with TRBD1. Here the CDR3 reads CASSPGQWNGYTF. For the CDR3, the DNA is TGTGCCAGCAGCCCGGGACAGTGGAATGGCTACACCTTC.